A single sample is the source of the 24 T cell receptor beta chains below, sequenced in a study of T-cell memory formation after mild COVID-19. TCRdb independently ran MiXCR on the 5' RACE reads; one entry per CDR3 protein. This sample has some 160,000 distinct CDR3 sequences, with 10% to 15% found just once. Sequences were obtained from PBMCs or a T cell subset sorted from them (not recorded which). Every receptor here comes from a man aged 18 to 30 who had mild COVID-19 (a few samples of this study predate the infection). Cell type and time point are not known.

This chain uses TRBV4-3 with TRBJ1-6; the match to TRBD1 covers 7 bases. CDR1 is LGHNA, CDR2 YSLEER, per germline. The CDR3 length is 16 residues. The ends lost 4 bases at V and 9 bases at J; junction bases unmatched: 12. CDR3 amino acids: CASSREKQGRPSPLHF. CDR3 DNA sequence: TGCGCCAGCAGCCGAGAGAAACAGGGGCGGCCTTCACCCCTCCACTTT.

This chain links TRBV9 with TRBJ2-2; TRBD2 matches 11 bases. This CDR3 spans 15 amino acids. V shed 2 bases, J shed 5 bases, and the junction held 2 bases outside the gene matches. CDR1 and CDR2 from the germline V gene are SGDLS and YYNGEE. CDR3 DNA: TGTGCCAGCAGCGTTCTAGCGGGGGGTACCGGGGAGCTGTTTTTT. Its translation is CASSVLAGGTGELFF.

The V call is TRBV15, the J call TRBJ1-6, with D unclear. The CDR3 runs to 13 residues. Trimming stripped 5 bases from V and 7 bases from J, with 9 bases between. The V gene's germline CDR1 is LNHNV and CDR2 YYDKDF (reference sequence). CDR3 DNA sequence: TGTGCCACCAGCCCCCTGGGGAATTCACCCCTCCACTTT. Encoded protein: CATSPLGNSPLHF.

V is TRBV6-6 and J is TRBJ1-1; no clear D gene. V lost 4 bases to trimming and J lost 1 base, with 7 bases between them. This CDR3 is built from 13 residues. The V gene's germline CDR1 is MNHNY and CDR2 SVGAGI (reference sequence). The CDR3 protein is CASSFSSNTEAFF. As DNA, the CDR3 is TGTGCCAGCAGTTTCTCATCGAACACTGAAGCTTTCTTT.

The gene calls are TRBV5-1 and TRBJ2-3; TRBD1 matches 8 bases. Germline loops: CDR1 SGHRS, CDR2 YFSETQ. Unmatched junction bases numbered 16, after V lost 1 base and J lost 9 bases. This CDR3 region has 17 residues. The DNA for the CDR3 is TGCGCCAGCAGCTTGCCCCCAGGGGGCTCCCAAAGGGAAACGCAGTATTTT. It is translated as CASSLPPGGSQRETQYF.

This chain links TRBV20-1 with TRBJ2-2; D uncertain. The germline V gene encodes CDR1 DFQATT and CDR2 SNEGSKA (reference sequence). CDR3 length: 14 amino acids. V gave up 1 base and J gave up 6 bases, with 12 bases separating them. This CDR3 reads CSARGGRASGELFF. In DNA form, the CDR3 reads TGCAGTGCTAGAGGTGGCAGAGCCTCCGGGGAGCTGTTTTTT.

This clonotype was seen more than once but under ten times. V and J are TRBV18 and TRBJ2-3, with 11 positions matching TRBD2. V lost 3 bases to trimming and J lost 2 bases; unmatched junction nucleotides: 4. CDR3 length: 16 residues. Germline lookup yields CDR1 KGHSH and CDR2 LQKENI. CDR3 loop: CASSPRLAGNTDTQYF. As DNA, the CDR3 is TGTGCCAGCTCACCTAGACTAGCGGGGAACACAGATACGCAGTATTTT.

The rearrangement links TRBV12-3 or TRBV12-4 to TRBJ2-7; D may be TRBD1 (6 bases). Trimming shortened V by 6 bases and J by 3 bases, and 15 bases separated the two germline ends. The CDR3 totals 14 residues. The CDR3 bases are TGTGCCAGCAGCACGGATACAGGGTTCTACGAGCAGTACTTC. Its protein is CASSTDTGFYEQYF.

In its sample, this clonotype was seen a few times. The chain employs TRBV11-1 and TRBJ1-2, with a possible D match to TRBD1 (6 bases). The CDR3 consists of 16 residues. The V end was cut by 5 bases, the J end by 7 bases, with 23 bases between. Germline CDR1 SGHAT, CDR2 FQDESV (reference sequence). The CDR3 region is CASSLRRRGDAGGYTF. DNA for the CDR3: TGTGCCAGCAGCCTCCGCCGCAGGGGAGACGCTGGTGGCTACACCTTC.

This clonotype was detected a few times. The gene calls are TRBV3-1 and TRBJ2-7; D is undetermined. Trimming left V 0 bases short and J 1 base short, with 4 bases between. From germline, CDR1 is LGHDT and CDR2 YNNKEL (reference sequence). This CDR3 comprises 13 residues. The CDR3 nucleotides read TGTGCCAGCAGCCAAGAGGGTTCCTACGAGCAGTACGTC. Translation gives CASSQEGSYEQYV.

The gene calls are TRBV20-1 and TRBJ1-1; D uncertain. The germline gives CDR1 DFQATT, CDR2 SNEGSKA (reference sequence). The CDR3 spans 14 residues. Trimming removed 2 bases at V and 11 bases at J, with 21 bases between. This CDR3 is CSARWGSTGWKAFF. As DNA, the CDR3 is TGCAGTGCTAGATGGGGTAGTACTGGCTGGAAGGCTTTCTTT.

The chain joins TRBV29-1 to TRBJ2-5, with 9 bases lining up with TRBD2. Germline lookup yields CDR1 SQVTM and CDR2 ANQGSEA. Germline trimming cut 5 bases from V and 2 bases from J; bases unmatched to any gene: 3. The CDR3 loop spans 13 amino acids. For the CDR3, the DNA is TGCAGCGTTCGCGGGGGGGCACAAGAGACCCAGTACTTC. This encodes CSVRGGAQETQYF.

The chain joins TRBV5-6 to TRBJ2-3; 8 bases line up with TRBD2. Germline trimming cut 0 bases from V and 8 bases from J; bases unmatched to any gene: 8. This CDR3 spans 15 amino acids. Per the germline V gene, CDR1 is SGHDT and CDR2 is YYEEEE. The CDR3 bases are TGTGCCAGCAGCTTGGGTGGGACTAGTGTTCCTACGCAGTATTTT. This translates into CASSLGGTSVPTQYF.

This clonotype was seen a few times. This chain's CDR3 is CAWSPGLASETQYF. CDR3 in DNA: TGTGCCTGGAGTCCGGGACTAGCTTCAGAGACCCAGTACTTC. This rearrangement joins TRBV30 to TRBJ2-5; 9 bases map to TRBD2. The ends lost 2 bases at V and 4 bases at J; junction bases unmatched: 5. This CDR3 has 14 amino acids. CDR1 is GTSNPN, CDR2 SVGIG, per germline (reference sequence). Full variable domain (remainder filled in from reference TRBV30 and TRBJ2-5): SQTIHQWPATLVQPVGSPLSLECTVEGTSNPNLYWYRQAAGRGLQLLFYSVGIGQISSEVPQNLSASRPQDRQFILSSKKLLLSDSGFYLCAWSPGLASETQYFGPGTRLLVL.

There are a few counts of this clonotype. CDR3 in amino acids: CSAREPGLDYGYTF. CDR3 DNA: TGCAGTGCTAGAGAGCCTGGGCTAGACTATGGCTACACCTTC. The chain combines TRBV20-1 with TRBJ1-2; D remains unclear. Germline V gives CDR1 DFQATT, CDR2 SNEGSKA (reference sequence). V dropped 0 bases and J dropped 3 bases, with 11 bases sitting between them. The CDR3 is 14 amino acids.

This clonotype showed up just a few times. CDR3 bases: TGTGCCAGCAGCTCGGGGGGTGAGCAGTTCTTC. As protein: CASSSGGEQFF. V gene TRBV7-3 combines with J gene TRBJ2-1; TRBD2 aligns across 7 bases. The CDR3 has 11 residues. Germline CDR1 reads SGHTA; CDR2 reads FQGTGA. V shed 4 bases and J 9 bases; nucleotides not matched to a gene: 0.

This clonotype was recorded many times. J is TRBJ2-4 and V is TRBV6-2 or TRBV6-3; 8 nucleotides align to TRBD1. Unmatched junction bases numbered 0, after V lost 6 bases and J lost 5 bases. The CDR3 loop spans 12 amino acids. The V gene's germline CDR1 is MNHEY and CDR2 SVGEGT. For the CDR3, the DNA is TGTGCCAGCAGACAGGGGGAAAACATTCAGTACTTC. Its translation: CASRQGENIQYF.

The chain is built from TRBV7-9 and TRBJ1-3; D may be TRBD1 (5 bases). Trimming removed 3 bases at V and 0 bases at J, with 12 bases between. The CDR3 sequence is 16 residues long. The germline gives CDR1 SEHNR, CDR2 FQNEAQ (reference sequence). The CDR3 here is CASSLWGSASGNTIYF. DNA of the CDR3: TGTGCCAGCAGCTTGTGGGGGAGCGCCTCTGGAAACACCATATATTTT.

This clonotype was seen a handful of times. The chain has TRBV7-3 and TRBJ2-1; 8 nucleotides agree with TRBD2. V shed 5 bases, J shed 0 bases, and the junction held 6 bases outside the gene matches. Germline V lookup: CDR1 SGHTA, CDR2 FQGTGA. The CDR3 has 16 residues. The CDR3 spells CASSERGPGSYNEQFF. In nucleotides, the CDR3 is TGTGCCAGCAGCGAGCGGGGGCCCGGCTCCTACAATGAGCAGTTCTTC.

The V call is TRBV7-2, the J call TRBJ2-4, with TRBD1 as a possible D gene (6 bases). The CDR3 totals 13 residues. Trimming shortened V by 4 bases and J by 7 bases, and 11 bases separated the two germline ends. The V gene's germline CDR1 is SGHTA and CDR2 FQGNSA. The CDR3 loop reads CASSSGQHNIQYF. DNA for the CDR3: TGTGCCAGCAGCTCTGGACAGCATAACATTCAGTACTTC.

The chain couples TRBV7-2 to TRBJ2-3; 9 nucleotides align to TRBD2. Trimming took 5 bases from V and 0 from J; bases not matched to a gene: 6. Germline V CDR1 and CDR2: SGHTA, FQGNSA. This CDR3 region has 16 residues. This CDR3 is CASSVLAGASTDTQYF. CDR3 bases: TGTGCCAGCAGCGTATTAGCGGGGGCTAGCACAGATACGCAGTATTTT. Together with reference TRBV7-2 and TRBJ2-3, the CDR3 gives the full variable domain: GAGVSQSPSNKVTEKGKDVELRCDPISGHTALYWYRQSLGQGLEFLIYFQGNSAPDKSGLPSDRFSAERTGGSVSTLTIQRTQQEDSAVYLCASSVLAGASTDTQYFGPGTRLTVL.

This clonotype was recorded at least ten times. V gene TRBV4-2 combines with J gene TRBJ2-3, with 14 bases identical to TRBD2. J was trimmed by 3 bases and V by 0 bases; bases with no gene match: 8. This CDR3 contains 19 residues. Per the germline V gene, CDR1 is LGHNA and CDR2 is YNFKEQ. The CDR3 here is CASSQDLRLAGGTTDTQYF. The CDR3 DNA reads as TGTGCCAGCAGCCAAGATCTCAGACTAGCGGGGGGGACGACAGATACGCAGTATTTT.

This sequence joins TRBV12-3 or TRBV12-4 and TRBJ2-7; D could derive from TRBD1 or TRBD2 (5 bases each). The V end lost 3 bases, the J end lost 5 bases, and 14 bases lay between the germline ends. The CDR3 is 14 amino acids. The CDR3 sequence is CASSFWGYSNEQYF. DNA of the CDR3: TGTGCCAGCAGTTTTTGGGGGTATTCCAACGAGCAGTACTTC.

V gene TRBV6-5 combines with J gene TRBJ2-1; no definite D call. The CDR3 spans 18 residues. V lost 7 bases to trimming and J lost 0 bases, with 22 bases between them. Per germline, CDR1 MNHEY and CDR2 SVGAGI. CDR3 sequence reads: CASKERSSPMSSYNEQFF. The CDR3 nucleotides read TGTGCCAGCAAGGAGCGCTCAAGCCCCATGAGCTCCTACAATGAGCAGTTCTTC.